This T cell receptor (beta chain) was sequenced in a study of T cells after posttransplantation cyclophosphamide. Study conclusions and caveats: TRB clonality was highly associated with recipient CMV seropositivity and reactivation. Donor CD8+ memory clones often dominated recipient blood repertoires at later times.

In germline, CDR1 is SGHNT, CDR2 YENEEA. V shed 2 bases and J shed 5 bases, with 13 bases lying between them. The CDR3 runs 15 residues. On the day of bone marrow donation, the related graft donor provided peripheral blood. This clone was picked up many times. Its antigen remains unidentified. Profiled with immunoSEQ multiplex PCR; TCRdb holds only in-frame clones, not every one. The sample has about 36,000 clones, none seen only once. The source of this sequence is a girl under 18 in good health, CMV-negative, and a related stem cell transplant donor. The specimen was PBMCs. This sequence joins TRBV11-3 and TRBJ2-1; D may be TRBD1 (5 bases). CDR3: CASSLSGRQNNEQFF. CDR3 DNA sequence: TGTGCCAGCAGCTTATCGGGTAGACAGAACAATGAGCAGTTCTTC.